This is a list of T cell receptor beta chains from one sample in a study of blood T cell repertoires in COVID-19. Assay: immunoSEQ multiplex PCR; the TCRdb copy retains only in-frame clones and omits some. The sample shows around 140,000 clones, roughly 86% of them seen only once. The sequenced sample was peripheral blood. Source of these receptors: a human donor with acute or convalescent COVID-19. The donor label of this sample is uncertain. The CDR3 runs from the conserved cysteine through the conserved F or W.

v_call cdr3_aa
TRBV19 CASSIYPGLNYGYTF
TRBV24-1 CATSAGGGRRYF
TRBV5-4 CASSSEGLTYNEQFF
TRBV7-9 CASSFTTPGETQYF
TRBV4-3 CASSQGGLLNQPQHF
TRBV5-8 CASSLEQGFNGYTF
TRBV7-2 CASSSGQGFSYEQYF
TRBV4-1 CASSQDARRETQYF
TRBV5-1 CASSRAGTGQNSNQPQHF
TRBV10-3 CAIGGLAGGAYEQYF
TRBV3-1/TRBV3-2 CASSPGGSYGYTF
TRBV2 CASRDRGTAGNTIYF
TRBV11-2 CASSRPSGGVTGELFF
TRBV3-1/TRBV3-2 CASSRAGGPETQYF
TRBV7-2 CASSSQGLAGDNEQFF
TRBV19 CASNTPAGVSNQPQHF
TRBV6-5 CASSPRQGSSPLHF
TRBV6-5 CASMIRGYSNQPQHF
TRBV9 CASSPPGLGMETQYF
TRBV19 CASSMGQDGEKLFF
TRBV3-1/TRBV3-2 CASSPGTSGGLSTDTQYF
TRBV6-2/TRBV6-3 CASSYSRGYEQYF
TRBV2 CASSREIGTDTQYF
TRBV5-1 CASSSRQGGYTF
TRBV11-3 CASSVTGTSRETQYF
TRBV6-5 CASRPTDRARDTIYF
TRBV3-1/TRBV3-2 CASSHLTSGVTNTGELFF
TRBV7-6 CASSSRTGYNEKLFF
TRBV9 CASSPLGGGATEAFF
TRBV2 CAGATGRTDDSSGNTIYF
TRBV12-3/TRBV12-4 CASSPDRGGYTF
TRBV7-9 CASSPWSSNRATEAFF
TRBV6-5 CASSRYDPRDTEAFF
TRBV3-1/TRBV3-2 CASSQATSGYGEQYF
TRBV19 CASSPGGTFPYEQYF
TRBV7-9 CASSPPGGVSNEQYF
TRBV9 CASSSLNPGKPQHF
TRBV10-1 CASQHRDDGIEDGYTF
TRBV5-1 CASRWRTDTQYF
TRBV10-1 CASSSGGATDTQYF
TRBV5-1 CASSPVRGEGYTF
TRBV5-5 CASSLKGGAAFF
TRBV7-3 CASSPRGGRVSIGEQFF
TRBV7-9 CASSLANPTYGYTF
TRBV6-5 CASSYSLYNEQFF
TRBV9 CASSVAGGVKQREQYF
TRBV6-5 CASSYSGGQGARGYTF
TRBV5-1 CASSLTPGQKDGYTF
TRBV2 CASSEDAGVAFF
TRBV6-5 CASRDRGFSYEQYF